This T cell receptor (beta chain) stems from a study of blood T cell repertoires in COVID-19. As for the study in general: COVID-19 samples collected from the United States, Italy and Spain covered acute and convalescent phases. The analysed material was cDNA or gDNA that came from T cells, B-cell-depleted T cells, or PBMCs.

Authors' data handling: Counts of nucleated cells, estimated from reference gene primer amplification, were obtained. Clones were read by immunoSEQ multiplex PCR, and TCRdb kept only the in-frame ones, dropping some. Clonal size and the V and J genes are those of that table, whereas D and trimming came from the DNA. The repertoire holds fewer than 90,000 clones, with approximately 86% as singletons. CDR3 size: 14 residues. Trimming shortened V by 1 base and J by 2 bases, and 9 bases separated the two germline ends. Germline V CDR1 and CDR2: LGHDT, YNNKEL (reference sequence). The chain joins TRBV3-1 (or the pseudogene TRBV3-2) to TRBJ2-7, with a tentative D call TRBD1 (6 bases). The sequence was collected from a man in his fifties or sixties with active or convalescent COVID-19. Source material: peripheral blood. The CDR3 is CASSQGAGAYEQYV. The CDR3 bases are TGTGCCAGCAGCCAAGGGGCAGGGGCCTACGAGCAGTACGTC.